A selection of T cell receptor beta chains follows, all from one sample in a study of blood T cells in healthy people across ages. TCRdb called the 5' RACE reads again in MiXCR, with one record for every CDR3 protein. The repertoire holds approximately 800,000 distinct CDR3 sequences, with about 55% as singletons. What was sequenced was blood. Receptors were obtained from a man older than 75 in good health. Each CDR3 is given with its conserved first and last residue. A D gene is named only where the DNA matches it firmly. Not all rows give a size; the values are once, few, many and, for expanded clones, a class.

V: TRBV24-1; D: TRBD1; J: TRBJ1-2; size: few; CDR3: CATSDMDRDYGYTF; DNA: TGTGCCACCAGTGATATGGACAGGGACTATGGCTACACCTTC
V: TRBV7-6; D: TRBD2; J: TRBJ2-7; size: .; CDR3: CASRPGTSEYEQYF; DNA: TGTGCCAGCAGGCCCGGGACTAGCGAGTACGAGCAGTACTTC
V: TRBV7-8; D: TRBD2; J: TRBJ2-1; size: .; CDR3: CASSLRREGLSNEQFF; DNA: TGTGCCAGCAGCTTACGGCGGGAGGGATTAAGCAATGAGCAGTTCTTC
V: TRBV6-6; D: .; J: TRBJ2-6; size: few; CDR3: CASSRASGANVLTF; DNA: TGTGCCAGCAGCCGGGCGTCTGGGGCCAACGTCCTGACTTTC
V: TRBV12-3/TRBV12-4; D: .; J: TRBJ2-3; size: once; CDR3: CASSPRDDTQYF; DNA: TGTGCCAGCAGTCCGCGGGACGATACGCAGTATTTT
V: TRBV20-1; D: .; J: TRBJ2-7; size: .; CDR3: CSAHTQELGAPYEQYF; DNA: TGCAGTGCTCATACCCAAGAACTGGGGGCTCCCTACGAGCAGTACTTC
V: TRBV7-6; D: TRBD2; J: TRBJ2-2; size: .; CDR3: CASSPGLARGLTGELFF; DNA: TGTGCCAGCAGCCCGGGACTAGCGAGAGGTCTCACCGGGGAGCTGTTTTTT
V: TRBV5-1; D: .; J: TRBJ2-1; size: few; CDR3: CASMAAGPYNEQFF; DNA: TGCGCCAGCATGGCAGCGGGTCCCTACAATGAGCAGTTCTTC
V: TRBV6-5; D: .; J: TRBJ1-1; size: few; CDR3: CASTKPGGRTEAFF; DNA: TGTGCCAGCACTAAGCCTGGCGGGAGAACTGAAGCTTTCTTT
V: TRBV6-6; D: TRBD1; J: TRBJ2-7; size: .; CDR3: CASSFPDRLDYNEQYF; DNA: TGTGCCAGCAGTTTTCCGGACAGGCTAGACTACAATGAGCAGTACTTC
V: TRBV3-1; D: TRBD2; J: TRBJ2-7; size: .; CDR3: CASSHRTSGRPPYEQYF; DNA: TGTGCCAGCAGCCACAGGACTAGCGGGAGGCCCCCCTACGAGCAGTACTTC
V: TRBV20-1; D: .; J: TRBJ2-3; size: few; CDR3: CSARDENTDTQYF; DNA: TGCAGTGCTAGAGATGAGAACACAGATACGCAGTATTTT
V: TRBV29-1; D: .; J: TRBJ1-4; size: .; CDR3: CSVNPGGSNEKLFF; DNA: TGCAGCGTGAACCCAGGTGGCTCTAATGAAAAACTGTTTTTT
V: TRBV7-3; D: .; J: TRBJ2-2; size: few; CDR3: CASSRRAANTGELFF; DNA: TGTGCCAGCAGCCGTCGGGCGGCGAACACCGGGGAGCTGTTTTTT
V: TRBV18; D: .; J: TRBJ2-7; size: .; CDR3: CASSPYPNTYEQYF; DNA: TGTGCCAGCTCACCTTACCCGAACACCTACGAGCAGTACTTC
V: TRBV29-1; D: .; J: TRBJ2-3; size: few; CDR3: CSVPSLADTQYF; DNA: TGCAGCGTTCCTTCCTTGGCAGATACGCAGTATTTT
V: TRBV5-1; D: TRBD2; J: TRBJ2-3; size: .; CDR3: CASSFSGRDTDTQYF; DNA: TGCGCCAGCAGCTTTAGCGGGAGGGATACAGATACGCAGTATTTT
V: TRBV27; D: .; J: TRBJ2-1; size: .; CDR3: CASSLVRVGADEQFF; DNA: TGTGCCAGCAGTTTGGTTCGTGTAGGGGCCGATGAGCAGTTCTTC
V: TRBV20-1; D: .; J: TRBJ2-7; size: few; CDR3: CSARDWRAYEQYF; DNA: TGCAGTGCTAGAGACTGGAGGGCCTACGAGCAGTACTTC
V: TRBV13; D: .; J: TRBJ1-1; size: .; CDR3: CASDTSENTEAFF; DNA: TGTGCCAGCGACACATCCGAGAACACTGAAGCTTTCTTT
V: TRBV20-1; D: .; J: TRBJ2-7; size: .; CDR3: CSASSGGWNEQYF; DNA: TGCAGTGCTAGCTCTGGGGGGTGGAACGAGCAGTACTTC
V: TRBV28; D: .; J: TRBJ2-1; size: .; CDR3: CASSLGGQLRSEQFF; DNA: TGTGCCAGCAGTTTGGGGGGGCAGTTGAGGAGTGAGCAGTTCTTC
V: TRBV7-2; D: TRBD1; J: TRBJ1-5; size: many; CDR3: CASSLDRGNQPQHF; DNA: TGTGCCAGCAGCTTGGACAGGGGTAATCAGCCCCAGCATTTT
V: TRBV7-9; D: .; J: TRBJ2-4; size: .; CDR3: CASSFAGNIQYF; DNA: TGCGCCAGCAGCTTTGCTGGGAACATTCAGTATTTC
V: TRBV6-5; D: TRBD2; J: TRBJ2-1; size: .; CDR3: CASSYWTSGKGGNEQFF; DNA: TGTGCCAGCAGTTACTGGACTAGCGGTAAGGGTGGGAATGAGCAGTTCTTC
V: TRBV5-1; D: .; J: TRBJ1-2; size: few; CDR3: CASSLEGGGGYTF; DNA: TGCGCCAGCAGCTTGGAGGGGGGCGGCGGCTACACCTTC
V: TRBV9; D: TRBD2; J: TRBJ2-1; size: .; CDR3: CASSVEGLADNEQFF; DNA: TGTGCCAGCAGCGTAGAGGGACTAGCGGACAATGAGCAGTTCTTC
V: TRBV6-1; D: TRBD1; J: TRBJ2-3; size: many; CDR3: CASRTGGRDRYAYF; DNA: TGTGCCAGCAGGACAGGGGGTCGAGACAGATACGCGTATTTT
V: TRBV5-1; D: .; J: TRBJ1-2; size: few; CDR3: CASSYGTSNYGYTF; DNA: TGCGCCAGCAGCTACGGGACTTCTAACTATGGCTACACCTTC
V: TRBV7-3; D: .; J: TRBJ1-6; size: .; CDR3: CACSFGSYNSPLHF; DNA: TGTGCCTGCAGCTTCGGCTCCTATAATTCACCCCTCCACTTT
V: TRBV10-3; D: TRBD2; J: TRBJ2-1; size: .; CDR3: CAISGGLAVLYNEQFF; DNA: TGTGCCATCAGTGGGGGACTAGCGGTGCTCTACAATGAGCAGTTCTTC
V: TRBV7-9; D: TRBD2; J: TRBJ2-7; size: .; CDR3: CASNYGTSGPYEQYF; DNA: TGTGCCAGCAACTACGGGACTAGCGGACCCTACGAGCAGTACTTC
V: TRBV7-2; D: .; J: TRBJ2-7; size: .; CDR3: CASSLRTGSYEQYF; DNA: TGTGCCAGCAGCCTTCGGACGGGCTCCTACGAGCAGTACTTC
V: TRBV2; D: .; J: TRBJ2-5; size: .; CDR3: CASSQTSIETQYF; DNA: TGTGCCAGCAGTCAGACTAGTATAGAGACCCAGTACTTC
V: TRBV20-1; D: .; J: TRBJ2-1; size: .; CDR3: CSAIPPRGSPLNEQFF; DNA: TGCAGTGCTATCCCCCCTAGGGGGTCTCCCTTGAATGAGCAGTTCTTC
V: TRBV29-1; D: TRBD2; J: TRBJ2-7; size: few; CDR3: CSVLQPGGLYEQYF; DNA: TGCAGCGTTCTCCAACCGGGAGGGTTATACGAGCAGTACTTC
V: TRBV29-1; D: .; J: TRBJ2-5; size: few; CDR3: CSVVEVGETQYF; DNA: TGCAGCGTTGTTGAGGTTGGGGAGACCCAGTACTTC
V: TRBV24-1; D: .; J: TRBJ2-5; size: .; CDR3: CATSDRGRIQETQYF; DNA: TGTGCCACCAGTGATAGAGGACGGATCCAAGAGACCCAGTACTTC
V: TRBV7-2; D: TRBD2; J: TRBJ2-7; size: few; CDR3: CASSRGLADEQYF; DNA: TGTGCCAGCAGCCGCGGACTAGCAGACGAGCAGTACTTC
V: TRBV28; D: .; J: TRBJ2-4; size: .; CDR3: CASSLTGHGNIQYF; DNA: TGTGCCAGCAGTTTAACAGGGCACGGGAACATTCAGTACTTC
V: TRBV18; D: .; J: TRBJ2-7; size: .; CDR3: CASSPLAEPSYNEQYF; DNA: TGTGCCAGCTCACCCCTAGCAGAGCCCTCCTACAATGAGCAGTACTTC
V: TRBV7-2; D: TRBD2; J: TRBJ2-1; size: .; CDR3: CASSLVGSGVYNEQFF; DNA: TGTGCCAGCAGCTTAGTGGGTAGCGGGGTCTACAATGAGCAGTTCTTC
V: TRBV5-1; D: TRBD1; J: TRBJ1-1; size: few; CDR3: CASSPGTGGLMNTEAFF; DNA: TGCGCCAGCAGCCCCGGGACAGGGGGCTTAATGAACACTGAAGCTTTCTTT
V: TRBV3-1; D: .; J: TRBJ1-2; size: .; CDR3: CASSQGGVTNYGYTF; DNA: TGTGCCAGCAGCCAAGGGGGGGTTACTAACTATGGCTACACCTTC
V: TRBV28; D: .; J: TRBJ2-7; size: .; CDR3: CASSPRRTILHEQYF; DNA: TGTGCCAGCAGTCCTCGTCGGACTATTCTCCACGAGCAGTACTTC
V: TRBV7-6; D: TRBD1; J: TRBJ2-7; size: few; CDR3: CASSWDRERGGYEQYF; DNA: TGTGCCAGCAGCTGGGACAGGGAAAGGGGGGGCTACGAGCAGTACTTC